The 25 T cell receptor beta chains listed next were all sequenced from one sample in a study of T-cell memory formation after mild COVID-19. TCRdb reanalysed the 5' RACE reads using MiXCR and keeps one entry per CDR3 protein. The sample includes 110,000 or so distinct CDR3 sequences, about 24% of them seen just once. What was sequenced was PBMCs or a T cell subset sorted from them (not recorded which). Receptor source: a young man who had mild COVID-19 (a few samples of this study predate the infection). Cell type and time point are not known.

This clonotype showed up just a few times. The V call is TRBV7-8, the J call TRBJ1-5; D unclear. In germline, CDR1 is SGHVS, CDR2 FQNEAQ. The germline V and J ends were trimmed by 1 base and 6 bases, with 13 bases remaining between them. The CDR3 length is 15 residues. The CDR3 here is CASSLGGFGGQPQHF. In DNA, the CDR3 is TGTGCCAGCAGCTTAGGGGGATTTGGCGGTCAGCCCCAGCATTTT.

This clonotype appeared a few times. V usage is TRBV4-2 and J usage is TRBJ2-1, with TRBD1 as a possible D gene (5 bases). Trimming pared 0 bases from V and 8 bases from J, leaving 14 bases between. The CDR3 has 15 amino acids. Per the germline V gene, CDR1 is LGHNA and CDR2 is YNFKEQ. CDR3 sequence reads: CASSQDRGPEYEQFF. As DNA, the CDR3 is TGTGCCAGCAGCCAAGATAGGGGCCCAGAGTATGAGCAGTTCTTC.

This clonotype was detected only a few times. V is TRBV27 and J is TRBJ1-2; D unresolved. This CDR3 has 14 residues. In germline, CDR1 is MNHEY, CDR2 SMNVEV (reference sequence). V shed 5 bases and J shed 2 bases, with 12 bases lying between them. This chain's CDR3 is CASSPGWGNYGYTF. The DNA for the CDR3 is TGTGCCAGCAGTCCCGGATGGGGAAACTATGGCTACACCTTC.

The chain employs TRBV7-3 and TRBJ2-7, with D possibly matching TRBD2 (6 bases). Germline V gene data show CDR1 as SGHTA and CDR2 as FQGTGA. The CDR3 sequence is 12 residues long. V dropped 4 bases and J dropped 7 bases, with 11 bases sitting between them. The CDR3 loop reads CASSSQAGEQYV. DNA of the CDR3: TGTGCCAGCAGCTCACAGGCGGGGGAGCAGTACGTC.

This clonotype has a count of ten or more. The chain employs TRBV7-3 and TRBJ2-1, with D unresolved. CDR1 is SGHTA, CDR2 FQGTGA, per germline. V lost 4 bases to trimming and J lost 2 bases, with 15 bases between them. This CDR3 has 16 residues. Written as DNA, the CDR3 is TGTGCCAGCAGCTCAGACTGTAATTTAACCTACAATGAGCAGTTCTTC. This encodes CASSSDCNLTYNEQFF.

This clonotype came up a few times. This rearrangement joins TRBV6-5 to TRBJ2-2; no firm D call. Per the germline V gene, CDR1 is MNHEY and CDR2 is SVGAGI. The CDR3 runs 12 residues. V was trimmed by 8 bases and J by 0 bases, leaving 4 bases between them. Here the CDR3 DNA reads TGTGCCAGCGGTCCGAACACCGGGGAGCTGTTTTTT. Translation gives CASGPNTGELFF.

The sample holds a few counts of this clonotype. The rearrangement uses TRBV7-9 and TRBJ2-2; unclear D gene. Germline lookup yields CDR1 SEHNR and CDR2 FQNEAQ (reference sequence). V lost 4 bases and J lost 4, with 13 bases in between. The CDR3 loop spans 15 amino acids. CDR3 DNA sequence: TGTGCCAGCAGCTCGCCTAGGAGTACCACCGGGGAGCTGTTTTTT. It translates to CASSSPRSTTGELFF.

Only a few counts were recorded for this clonotype. The chain recombines TRBV18 with TRBJ2-6; TRBD1 agrees at 7 bases. This CDR3 has 17 amino acids. The germline V gene encodes CDR1 KGHSH and CDR2 LQKENI. J was trimmed by 5 bases and V by 5 bases; bases with no gene match: 12. CDR3 coding DNA: TGTGCCAGCTCATCCCGAGGAGACAGGGCCTGGGCCAACGTCCTGACTTTC. Protein sequence: CASSSRGDRAWANVLTF.

The rearrangement joins TRBV10-3 to TRBJ2-5, with TRBD2 identical over 10 bases. CDR1 ENHRY and CDR2 SYGVKD come from the germline V gene. The V gene end was trimmed by 5 bases and the J gene end by 0 bases; junction bases not matched to a gene: 6. This CDR3 comprises 16 residues. DNA for the CDR3: TGTGCCATCAGTACTAGCGGGATAAATAACCAAGAGACCCAGTACTTC. This codes for CAISTSGINNQETQYF.

This clonotype appeared a few times. The chain employs TRBV25-1 and TRBJ2-7; perhaps TRBD1 as D (7 bases). Trimming cost V 10 bases and J 3 bases, with 16 bases left between them. CDR3 size: 13 residues. CDR1 MGHDK and CDR2 SYGVNS come from the germline V gene. The CDR3 sequence is CATSPGGFYEQYV. As DNA, the CDR3 is TGTGCCACCTCCCCAGGGGGGTTCTACGAGCAGTACGTC.

The chain has TRBV7-3 and TRBJ2-4; D may correspond to TRBD1 or TRBD2 (7 bases each). Trimming removed 1 base from V and 11 bases from J, with 15 bases in between. CDR3 length: 14 amino acids. Germline V gene sequence: CDR1 SGHTA, CDR2 FQGTGA. The CDR3 loop reads CASSLIPGGAFQYF. Here the CDR3 DNA reads TGTGCCAGCAGCTTAATACCAGGGGGGGCCTTTCAGTACTTC.

The table lists this clonotype with a few counts. J is TRBJ2-1 and V is TRBV5-5, with D unclear. Germline assignment: CDR1 SGHKS and CDR2 YYEKEE (reference sequence). V gave up 5 bases and J gave up 6 bases, with 9 bases separating them. The CDR3 loop spans 12 amino acids. CDR3 DNA: TGTGCCAGCAGTCCATGGATCAATGAGCAGTTCTTC. Amino acids: CASSPWINEQFF.

This clonotype turned up a few times. This sequence joins TRBV5-1 and TRBJ2-2; perhaps TRBD1 as D (6 bases). Germline CDR1 SGHRS, CDR2 YFSETQ. V shed 0 bases and J shed 0 bases, with 12 bases lying between them. The length of the CDR3 is 17 residues. The CDR3 coding sequence is TGCGCCAGCAGCTTGGTCTTACAGGGCTCGAACACCGGGGAGCTGTTTTTT. This translates into CASSLVLQGSNTGELFF. Filled out from reference TRBV5-1 and TRBJ2-2, the complete variable domain reads KAGVTQTPRYLIKTRGQQVTLSCSPISGHRSVSWYQQTPGQGLQFLFEYFSETQRNKGNFPGRFSGRQFSNSRSEMNVSTLELGDSALYLCASSLVLQGSNTGELFFGEGSRLTVL.

This clonotype was seen a few times. V gene TRBV6-4 combines with J gene TRBJ1-1; a possible D gene is TRBD1 (6 bases). The germline CDR1 and CDR2 sequences are MRHNA and SNTAGT. The ends were cut back, 6 bases at V and 3 bases at J, with 11 bases in the middle. The CDR3 sequence is 13 residues long. The CDR3: CASSLTGHTEAFF. The CDR3 coding sequence is TGTGCCAGCAGCTTAACAGGGCACACTGAAGCTTTCTTT.

The chain combines TRBV4-1 with TRBJ2-2; 7 bases line up with TRBD2. V lost 4 bases and J lost 3; bases outside the gene matches: 5. There are 15 residues in the CDR3. Germline assignment: CDR1 MGHRA and CDR2 YSYEKL. The CDR3 loop is CASSLRGVYTGELFF. The CDR3 DNA reads TGCGCCAGCAGCCTACGGGGGGTCTACACCGGGGAGCTGTTTTTT.

Many counts were recorded for this clonotype. J is TRBJ2-5 and V is TRBV27, with D maybe TRBD2 (6 bases). CDR3 length: 17 residues. The germline gives CDR1 MNHEY, CDR2 SMNVEV (reference sequence). V was shortened by 5 bases and J by 1 base, with 20 bases between the two germline ends. CDR3 residues: CASSPTPGGRGQETQYF. CDR3 nucleotides: TGTGCCAGCAGTCCCACTCCCGGGGGTAGGGGCCAAGAGACCCAGTACTTC.

This clonotype was seen a few times. The V and J genes are TRBV23-1 and TRBJ2-7; D remains unclear. TRBV23-1 counts as an open reading frame of uncertain function. V lost 8 bases and J lost 4, with 6 bases in between. This CDR3 is 10 amino acids long. The CDR3 here is CASWTYEQYV. CDR3 nucleotides: TGCGCCAGCTGGACGTACGAGCAGTACGTC.

The genes are TRBV6-1 and TRBJ2-2, with 9 nucleotides matching TRBD1. V trimming: 6 bases; J trimming: 4 bases; junction bases outside the gene matches: 9. The germline CDR1 and CDR2 sequences are MNHNS and SASEGT. The length of the CDR3 is 16 residues. CDR3 in DNA: TGTGCCAGCAGACCCCGGACAGGGGTGGCCACCGGGGAGCTGTTTTTT. Amino acid sequence: CASRPRTGVATGELFF.

CDR3 amino acids: CSADPGRASDTQYF. CDR3 nucleotide sequence: TGCAGCGCTGACCCGGGGCGGGCATCCGATACGCAGTATTTT. The V gene is TRBV29-1, the J gene TRBJ2-3; D is possibly TRBD1 or TRBD2 (5 bases each). The CDR3 consists of 14 residues. Per the germline V gene, CDR1 is SQVTM and CDR2 is ANQGSEA. Deletions cut 7 bases from V and 6 bases from J, with 20 bases between.

The chain has TRBV6-2 or TRBV6-3 and TRBJ2-7, with D maybe TRBD2 (6 bases). Germline-derived CDR1 and CDR2 are MNHEY and SVGEGT. The V end lost 5 bases, the J end lost 7 bases, and 18 bases lay between the germline ends. This CDR3 is built from 14 residues. The chain's CDR3 is CASSNDAGSREQYF. DNA for the CDR3: TGTGCCAGCAGTAACGATGCGGGGTCTCGGGAGCAGTACTTC.

Only a few counts were recorded for this clonotype. The V gene is TRBV5-1, the J gene TRBJ1-2; D is unresolved. The V and J ends lost 5 bases and 4 bases respectively, with 12 bases between them. Germline V gene data show CDR1 as SGHRS and CDR2 as YFSETQ. CDR3 size: 13 residues. The CDR3: CASSAGDVYGYTF. The CDR3 DNA reads TGCGCCAGCAGTGCCGGGGATGTCTATGGCTACACCTTC. The full variable domain, completed using reference TRBV5-1 and TRBJ1-2, is KAGVTQTPRYLIKTRGQQVTLSCSPISGHRSVSWYQQTPGQGLQFLFEYFSETQRNKGNFPGRFSGRQFSNSRSEMNVSTLELGDSALYLCASSAGDVYGYTFGSGTRLTVV.

This clonotype has a handful of counts. The chain has TRBV6-5 and TRBJ1-5, with D possibly being TRBD1 (5 bases). There are 14 residues in the CDR3. Trimming stripped 5 bases from V and 6 bases from J, with 14 bases between. Germline V gene sequence: CDR1 MNHEY, CDR2 SVGAGI. The CDR3 DNA sequence: TGTGCCAGCAGTGCTCAGGGTGGGGGTCAGCCCCAGCATTTT. The encoded protein is CASSAQGGGQPQHF.

The CDR3 bases are TGTGCCAGCAGCTTAGTCACGAACACCGGGGAGCTGTTTTTT. It codes for CASSLVTNTGELFF. The rearrangement joins TRBV7-9 to TRBJ2-2, with D hard to call. Germline loops: CDR1 SEHNR, CDR2 FQNEAQ (reference sequence). V was trimmed by 1 base and J by 0 bases, leaving 3 bases between them. The length of the CDR3 is 14 residues.

This clonotype has only a few counts. The chain employs TRBV5-6 and TRBJ2-7; no clear D. Trimming stripped 4 bases from V and 6 bases from J, with 20 bases between. This CDR3 contains 15 residues. From germline, CDR1 is SGHDT and CDR2 YYEEEE. The CDR3 nucleotides are TGTGCCAGCAGCCCCTCATTGTGGCAAGCCCTCGAGCAGTACGTC. Its protein product is CASSPSLWQALEQYV.

The chain is built from TRBV14 and TRBJ2-7; weak D call: TRBD2 (5 bases). This CDR3 comprises 11 residues. V was clipped by 3 bases and J by 5 bases, with 5 bases between them. Germline lookup yields CDR1 SGHDN and CDR2 FVKESK. The CDR3 DNA reads TGTGCCAGCAGCCACGGGGACGAGCAGTACTTC. Its protein product is CASSHGDEQYF.